Detailed here is one T cell receptor (beta chain). CDR1 is SGHNT and CDR2 is YENEEA in the germline V gene. The CDR3 sequence is 17 residues long. As the method of synthesis, 5'RACE template switching with UMIs yielded TCR beta cDNA. TCRdb reprocessed the 5' RACE reads, keeping one entry per CDR3 protein, no DNA. This table holds a few hundred thousand distinct CDR3 sequences. This entry is derived from a study of T cells expressing NK-cell markers. Study in general: In sorted CD3+CD56+NKG2C+, CD3+CD56+NKG2C- and CD3+CD56-NKG2C+ T cells, TCR beta repertoires were obtained.

This receptor was taken from a man younger than 35 in good health. The gene calls are TRBV11-3 and TRBJ1-2; TCRdb picks TRBD1, but there is no DNA to check that call. What was sequenced was blood T cells: a sorted CD56 or NKG2C T cell subset, CD4+ or CD8+ T cells, or bulk PBMC T cells (not recorded which). Here the CDR3 reads CASSRGPLYRGDYGYTF.